This T cell receptor beta chain derives from a study of beta chain features in type 1 diabetes. Study-wide results and limits: Overrepresentation of cells with high TCR expression could result from cDNA sequencing. Insertions were fewer and deletions more numerous at VDJ junctions in type 1 diabetes patients. Across all four CD4+ subsets, people with type 1 diabetes showed modestly shorter TCRB CDR3s.

Reverse transcribing all isolated RNA meant expressed TCRB transcripts were sequenced. Clones were read by immunoSEQ multiplex PCR, and TCRdb kept only the in-frame ones, dropping some. This table holds about 290,000 clones, around 7.8% found once. Blood was drawn once from each donor into heparinised tubes. The draws averaged about 120 mL. A remark on this clone: Its antigen is unknown.

This TCR came from a woman aged 18 to 35 in good health. The specimen sequenced was central memory CD4+ T cells from blood.

The CDR3, as DNA: TGTGCCAGCAGCGCGCAGGGTCATTATGGCTACACCTTC. It codes for CASSAQGHYGYTF. V gene TRBV9 combines with J gene TRBJ1-2, with D perhaps matching TRBD1 (5 bases). CDR3 length: 13 amino acids. The V end was cut by 3 bases, the J end by 5 bases, with 11 bases between. Looked up from germline, CDR1 is SGDLS and CDR2 is YYNGEE.